Sequencing of this TCR beta chain was carried out in a study of T-cell reconstitution after alpha-beta-depleted transplantation in children. Germline V gene lookup returns CDR1 SGHAT and CDR2 FQNNGV. V was pared by 3 bases and J by 0 bases, with 5 bases of the junction left unmatched. The CDR3 has 16 amino acids. Construction of the TCRbeta library involved unique molecular identifiers. One entry per CDR3 protein, called by TCRdb with MiXCR from the PCR reads. Here the sample spans 600,000 or so distinct CDR3 sequences, about 23% being singletons. This clonotype was counted many times. The sequence came from a boy under two years old who had a stem cell transplant for acute myeloid leukemia, so the T cells may come from the graft donor. Here the sequenced sample was PBMCs, mostly from graft donor cells, taken 360 days after TCRalphabeta/CD19-depleted stem cell transplant. The rearrangement links TRBV11-2 to TRBJ2-1, with 7 bases aligning to TRBD2. This CDR3 is CASSLGPSGSYNEQFF. In DNA, the CDR3 is TGTGCCAGCAGCTTGGGGCCTAGCGGCTCCTACAATGAGCAGTTCTTC.